Following are 24 T cell receptor beta chains from one sample sequenced in a study of read filtering for tumor transcriptome and immune sequencing. The library was built from about 0.4 ug RNA with molecular barcoded adaptors for alpha/delta and beta/gamma chains. TCRdb re-called the reads with MiXCR, one entry per CDR3 protein. Of tens of thousands of distinct CDR3 sequences detected, about 20% appear once; the ten largest clones hold roughly 15%. The specimen was a population of CD138-negative cells sorted from bone marrow. All receptors come from a donor aged 40 or over with multiple myeloma.

This clonotype was counted many times. This chain uses TRBV6-5 with TRBJ2-2; D might be TRBD2 (6 bases). Germline assignment: CDR1 MNHEY and CDR2 SVGAGI. Trimming shortened V by 3 bases and J by 5 bases, and 13 bases separated the two germline ends. This CDR3 is 15 amino acids long. The CDR3 sequence is CASSYGGAPTGELFF. CDR3 nucleotides: TGTGCCAGCAGTTATGGAGGGGCTCCTACCGGGGAGCTGTTTTTT.

This clonotype was detected ten times or more. The chain recombines TRBV7-2 with TRBJ2-5, with 11 nucleotides matching TRBD2. This CDR3 contains 15 residues. Germline loops: CDR1 SGHTA, CDR2 FQGNSA. Losses at the gene ends were 3 bases for V and 7 bases for J; bases not matched to a gene: 7. The CDR3, as DNA: TGTGCCAGCAGCTTGGTAACTAGCGGGAGTGCGACCCAGTACTTC. Translation gives CASSLVTSGSATQYF.

For this clonotype: This may arise from a read error, as a much more abundant clone is one base away. The chain joins TRBV6-5 to TRBJ2-5; a possible D gene is TRBD2 (6 bases). CDR3 size: 14 residues. CDR1 and CDR2 (germline): MNHEY, SVGAGI. The CDR3 is CASSYQTGEETQCF. The CDR3 DNA reads TGTGCCAGCAGTTACCAAACGGGAGAGGAGACCCAGTGCTTC.

This clonotype was counted many times. The rearrangement joins TRBV20-1 to TRBJ2-5; D gene uncertain. Looked up from germline, CDR1 is DFQATT and CDR2 is SNEGSKA (reference sequence). The V end lost 6 bases, the J end lost 1 base, and 15 bases lay between the germline ends. There are 14 residues in the CDR3. For the CDR3, the DNA is TGCAGTGCCCGGACGGAAGCCCTCCAAGAGACCCAGTACTTC. Protein sequence: CSARTEALQETQYF.

This clonotype was seen many times. CDR3 nucleotides: TGTGCCAGCAGTTTAAAGGAGTGGTCCGATGAGCAGTTCTTC. Translated: CASSLKEWSDEQFF. The genes are TRBV28 and TRBJ2-1, with no clear D. This CDR3 has 14 amino acids. CDR1 MDHEN and CDR2 SYDVKM come from the germline V gene. Trimming stripped 2 bases from V and 8 bases from J, with 13 bases between.

Ten or more counts support this clonotype. This chain uses TRBV28 with TRBJ1-2, with D possibly matching TRBD1 (5 bases). The V gene's germline CDR1 is MDHEN and CDR2 SYDVKM. V gave up 4 bases and J gave up 3 bases, with 12 bases separating them. CDR3 size: 14 residues. CDR3 DNA sequence: TGTGCCAGCAGTTCCCCAGTGACAGACTATGGCTACACCTTC. Protein: CASSSPVTDYGYTF.

This clonotype was picked up one time. J is TRBJ1-2 and V is TRBV12-3 or TRBV12-4, with D possibly TRBD1 on 6 matching bases. The CDR3 is 17 amino acids. V lost 7 bases, J lost 3 bases, and 24 bases lay in between. CDR3 residues: CASTYSGLGGSDYGYTF. In DNA form, the CDR3 reads TGTGCCAGCACCTATTCCGGTCTCGGGGGCTCGGACTATGGCTACACCTTC.

This clonotype came up a few times. This chain links TRBV20-1 with TRBJ2-2; D unclear. The CDR3 spans 12 residues. With 3 bases removed from V and 7 bases from J, the gap between germline ends came to 9 bases. Germline V gene data show CDR1 as DFQATT and CDR2 as SNEGSKA (reference sequence). DNA of the CDR3: TGCAGTGCTAGCGATCATGGCGGGGAGCTGTTTTTT. This codes for CSASDHGGELFF.

The table lists this clonotype with a few counts. The V and J genes are TRBV12-3 or TRBV12-4 and TRBJ2-1; 9 nucleotides match TRBD1. The V segment lost 5 bases and the J segment 2 bases; nucleotides outside the gene matches: 4. The CDR3 runs 15 residues. The CDR3, as DNA: TGTGCCAGCAGTCCAAGACAGGGGGCCTACAATGAGCAGTTCTTC. This codes for CASSPRQGAYNEQFF.

This clonotype showed up many times. V and J are TRBV28 and TRBJ2-5, with D tentatively TRBD2 (6 bases). The CDR3 is 15 amino acids. Per germline, CDR1 MDHEN and CDR2 SYDVKM. V lost 4 bases, J lost 2 bases, and 14 bases lay in between. As DNA, the CDR3 is TGTGCCAGCAGTTCACCTTATCGGGGGCAAGAGACCCAGTACTTC. Translation: CASSSPYRGQETQYF. Full variable domain (rest looked up from reference TRBV28 and TRBJ2-5): DVKVTQSSRYLVKRTGEKVFLECVQDMDHENMFWYRQDPGLGLRLIYFSYDVKMKEKGDIPEGYSVSREKKERFSLILESASTNQTSMYLCASSSPYRGQETQYFGPGTRLLVL.

A note on this clonotype: This could be a read error, since a much larger clone is one nucleotide away. The gene calls are TRBV7-9 and TRBJ2-5; D is possibly TRBD2 (6 bases). Per the germline V gene, CDR1 is SEHNR and CDR2 is FQNEAQ (reference sequence). V lost 5 bases to trimming and J lost 3 bases, with 16 bases between them. The CDR3 length is 15 residues. CDR3: CASSHGGTDKETQYF. In DNA, the CDR3 is TGTGCCAGCAGCCATGGGGGGACGGACAAAGAGACCCAGTACTTC.

In its sample, this clonotype was seen many times. The V gene is TRBV11-1, the J gene TRBJ2-3; D possibly matches TRBD1 or TRBD2 (5 bases each). Trimming took off 5 bases at V and 10 bases at J, with 25 bases between the two ends. The germline CDR1 and CDR2 sequences are SGHAT and FQDESV (reference sequence). This CDR3 spans 16 amino acids. The CDR3 bases are TGTGCCAGCAGCGACAGCCGGGACGGAAGTACTGGCGCGCAGTATTTT. Its protein is CASSDSRDGSTGAQYF.

This clonotype has a count of ten or more. This chain links TRBV7-3 with TRBJ1-1; 7 bases are a match to TRBD1. The V segment lost 1 base and the J segment 1 base; nucleotides outside the gene matches: 6. Germline V lookup: CDR1 SGHTA, CDR2 FQGTGA. The CDR3 totals 16 residues. CDR3 loop: CASSLNPGGGNTEAFF. CDR3 nucleotides: TGTGCCAGCAGCTTAAACCCAGGGGGGGGGAACACTGAAGCTTTCTTT.

The chain couples TRBV12-3 or TRBV12-4 to TRBJ1-5, with TRBD1 matching over 8 bases. J lost 5 bases, V lost 6 bases, and 3 bases had no gene match. The length of the CDR3 is 13 residues. CDR3 nucleotide sequence: TGTGCCAGCAGGACAGGGGTGTATCAGCCCCAGCATTTT. It specifies CASRTGVYQPQHF.

This clonotype was observed many times. The chain links TRBV11-2 to TRBJ2-3; D possibly matches TRBD1 or TRBD2 (5 bases each). This CDR3 comprises 13 residues. Deletions cut 1 base from V and 5 bases from J, with 7 bases between. CDR1 and CDR2 from the germline V gene are SGHAT and FQNNGV. In DNA form, the CDR3 reads TGTGCCAGCAGCTTAGGGGGGTTAGATACGCAGTATTTT. As protein: CASSLGGLDTQYF. The full variable domain, its missing parts supplied by reference TRBV11-2 and TRBJ2-3, is EAGVAQSPRYKIIEKRQSVAFWCNPISGHATLYWYQQILGQGPKLLIQFQNNGVVDDSQLPKDRFSAERLKGVDSTLKIQPAKLEDSAVYLCASSLGGLDTQYFGPGTRLTVL.

This clonotype was seen at least ten times. The chain employs TRBV24-1 and TRBJ2-2; 9 nucleotides agree with TRBD1. Germline trimming cut 4 bases from V and 3 bases from J; bases unmatched to any gene: 5. Germline V gene lookup returns CDR1 KGHDR and CDR2 SFDVKD. The CDR3 loop spans 16 amino acids. In nucleotides, the CDR3 is TGTGCCACCAGTGACCCGACAGGGGGGTACACCGGGGAGCTGTTTTTT. It encodes CATSDPTGGYTGELFF.

This clonotype was recorded a few times. V usage is TRBV29-1 and J usage is TRBJ2-1, with D perhaps matching TRBD1 (7 bases). This CDR3 region has 15 residues. The germline CDR1 and CDR2 sequences are SQVTM and ANQGSEA. Trimming took 8 bases from V and 6 from J, leaving 23 bases between them. The CDR3 here is CSFFGGSGGRNEQFF. In DNA, the CDR3 is TGCAGCTTTTTTGGGGGTTCAGGGGGGCGCAATGAGCAGTTCTTC.

This clonotype has at least ten counts. The V gene is TRBV7-9, the J gene TRBJ2-7, with 9 nucleotides matching TRBD1. Germline V lookup: CDR1 SEHNR, CDR2 FQNEAQ (reference sequence). The CDR3 is 15 amino acids. The trim removed 2 bases at V and 3 bases at J, leaving 5 bases unmatched. The CDR3: CASSLRTGVNYEQYF. Written as DNA, the CDR3 is TGTGCCAGCAGCTTAAGGACAGGGGTAAACTACGAGCAGTACTTC.

This clonotype was counted ten times or more. The chain carries TRBV5-1 and TRBJ2-2; D is ambiguous. CDR3 length: 15 amino acids. Per germline, CDR1 SGHRS and CDR2 YFSETQ. The V gene lost 1 base and the J gene lost 4 bases, with 11 bases spanning the gap. Written as DNA, the CDR3 is TGCGCCAGCAGCTTGCCCCCGACAAGCACCGGGGAGCTGTTTTTT. The encoded protein is CASSLPPTSTGELFF.

This clonotype has just a few counts. This chain connects TRBV2 to TRBJ1-5; a possible D gene is TRBD1 (5 bases). This CDR3 is 15 amino acids long. V was shortened by 3 bases and J by 2 bases, with 11 bases between the two germline ends. The germline CDR1 and CDR2 sequences are SNHLY and FYNNEI. The CDR3, as DNA: TGTGCCAGCAGTGATACAGGTCAGGGCAATCAGCCCCAGCATTTT. As protein: CASSDTGQGNQPQHF.

Concerning this clonotype itself: A much larger clone differs from this one at a single base, so this may be a read error. The CDR3 DNA follows: TGTGCCAGCGGCTTCGTAGCGGCAAACAATGAGCAGTTCTTC. Its protein is CASGFVAANNEQFF. The chain recombines TRBV7-8 with TRBJ2-1, with D tentatively TRBD2 (6 bases). The CDR3 loop spans 14 amino acids. Germline V gene lookup returns CDR1 SGHVS and CDR2 FQNEAQ.

This clonotype appeared a few times. The V call is TRBV5-1, the J call TRBJ2-5, with D unclear. Germline V gene lookup returns CDR1 SGHRS and CDR2 YFSETQ. The length of the CDR3 is 14 residues. V lost 4 bases and J lost 1, with 11 bases in between. CDR3 nucleotides: TGCGCCAGCAGCCTCGAGCACAGCCAAGAGACCCAGTACTTC. Protein sequence: CASSLEHSQETQYF.

Many counts were recorded for this clonotype. One end of the junction fails to match germline, which may point to a read error. The V call is TRBV7-7, the J call TRBJ1-4, with TRBD1 as a possible D gene (5 bases). The CDR3 has 15 amino acids. In germline, CDR1 is SSHAT, CDR2 FNYEAQ (reference sequence). The CDR3 loop is CASSPGLATNEKLFF. For the CDR3, the DNA is TGTGCTAGCAGCCCGGGGCTTGCAACTAATGAAAAACTGTTTTTT.

This clonotype has just a few counts. The chain couples TRBV30 to TRBJ1-5; TRBD1 is a possible D gene (5 bases). CDR1 is GTSNPN and CDR2 is SVGIG in the germline V gene (reference sequence). This CDR3 region has 15 residues. V gave up 2 bases and J gave up 0 bases, with 11 bases separating them. CDR3 residues: CAWSLSGLSNQPQHF. The CDR3 DNA follows: TGTGCCTGGAGTTTGTCGGGACTTAGCAATCAGCCCCAGCATTTT.